Here is one T cell receptor beta chain with its context. The data were taken from a study of shared clonotypes between healthy human individuals. V was shortened by 3 bases and J by 5 bases, with 8 bases between the two germline ends. Germline-derived CDR1 and CDR2 are SGHVS and FQNEAQ. The CDR3 spans 13 residues. PCR replicates from unsorted PBMC used around 320 ng DNA, and this amount was some 31,000 T cell genomes. Unsorted PBMC DNA sequencing spanned ten immunoSEQ deep assay plates. TCRdb's table, derived via immunoSEQ multiplex PCR, lists solely in-frame clones and lacks some. Of approximately 480,000 clones listed, roughly 79% are singletons. Donors comprised only Caucasian adults living in Nashville, Tennessee. Genomic DNA from unsorted samples was obtained from around 99 million PBMCs (per sample).

J is TRBJ2-1 and V is TRBV7-8, with unresolved D. The clonotype originates from a middle-aged woman in good health. Some clones in this sample may be carry-over from other donors' samples. Sequencing was performed on PBMCs. The CDR3 is CASSFMLNNEQFF. DNA for the CDR3: TGTGCCAGCAGCTTTATGCTAAACAATGAGCAGTTCTTC.